This TCR beta chain was profiled in a study of T-cell reconstitution after alpha-beta-depleted transplantation in children. General observations from the study: T cells produced anew were the main source of T-cell counts and diversity one year after transplant. Diversity of TCRbeta at day 60 was high in some patients, arising from surviving recipient T cells and thymic progenitors. Expanded clones from the graft, numbering several hundred, reportedly supplied alpha-beta T cells about two months after transplant.

This clonotype has at least ten counts. As yet, its antigen is unknown. TCRbeta library construction was performed incorporating unique molecular identifiers. TCRdb re-called the PCR reads through MiXCR, storing one row per CDR3 protein. The data show almost 500,000 distinct CDR3 sequences, about 10% seen once. The V gene's germline CDR1 is MNHEY and CDR2 SMNVEV (reference sequence). V lost 3 bases and J lost 4; bases outside the gene matches: 4. This CDR3 contains 14 residues. This clonotype was obtained from a child aged 2 to 9 with inherited bone marrow failure, due to receive a stem cell transplant. This specimen was PBMCs, taken before TCRalphabeta/CD19-depleted stem cell transplant. This rearrangement joins TRBV27 to TRBJ2-3; 7 positions match TRBD2. In DNA, the CDR3 is TGTGCCAGCAGTTTGGCGGGAGAGCCAGATACGCAGTATTTT. As protein: CASSLAGEPDTQYF.